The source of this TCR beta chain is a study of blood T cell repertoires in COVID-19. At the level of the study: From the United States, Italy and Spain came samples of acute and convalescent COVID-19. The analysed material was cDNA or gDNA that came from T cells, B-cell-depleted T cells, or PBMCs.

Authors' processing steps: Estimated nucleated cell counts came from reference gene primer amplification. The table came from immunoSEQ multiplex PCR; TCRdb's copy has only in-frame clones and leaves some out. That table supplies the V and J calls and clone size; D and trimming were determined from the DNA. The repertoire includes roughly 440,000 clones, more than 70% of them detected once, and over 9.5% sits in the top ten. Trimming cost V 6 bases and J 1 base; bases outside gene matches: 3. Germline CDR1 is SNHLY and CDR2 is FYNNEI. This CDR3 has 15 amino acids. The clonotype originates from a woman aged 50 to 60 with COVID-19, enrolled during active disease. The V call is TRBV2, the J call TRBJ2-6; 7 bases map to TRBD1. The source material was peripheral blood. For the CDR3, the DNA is TGTGCCAGCAGCCAGACAGGGTCTGGGGCCAACGTCCTGACTTTC. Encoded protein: CASSQTGSGANVLTF.